The rows below give T cell receptor beta chains drawn from one sample of a study of metastatic and nonmetastatic thyroid tumors. TCRdb re-clonotyped the PCR reads via MiXCR. The data contain over 20,000 clones, approximately 15% of them singletons. The sequencing input was tumor tissue. These receptors all come from a female donor with papillary thyroid cancer or a benign thyroid nodule (not recorded which). Some clones in this sample may be carry-over from other donors' samples. Each CDR3 is given with its conserved first and last residue. Fields, in order: clone size, D gene, J gene, V gene, CDR3 protein, CDR3 DNA. D genes are given only for firm matches. Size values are once, few and many counts, or a class for expanded clones, and some rows have none.

abundance: few
d_gene: -
j_gene: TRBJ1-6
v_gene: TRBV6-5
CDR3aa: CASSYSGLGNSPLHF
CDR3nt: TGTGCCAGCAGTTACTCAGGGCTTGGGAATTCACCCCTCCACTTT

abundance: medium-sized
d_gene: -
j_gene: TRBJ2-7
v_gene: TRBV6-1
CDR3aa: CASSERGALSYEQYF
CDR3nt: TGTGCCAGCAGTGAAAGGGGGGCACTCTCCTACGAGCAGTACTTC

abundance: medium-sized
d_gene: TRBD2
j_gene: TRBJ2-7
v_gene: TRBV6-1
CDR3aa: CAGSRSGRAQYEQYF
CDR3nt: TGTGCCGGCTCGAGGAGCGGGAGGGCCCAGTACGAGCAGTACTTC

abundance: many
d_gene: -
j_gene: TRBJ2-5
v_gene: TRBV6-1
CDR3aa: CASRPRTTGETQYF
CDR3nt: TGTGCCAGCAGACCCCGGACGACGGGAGAGACCCAGTACTTC

abundance: medium-sized
d_gene: TRBD1
j_gene: TRBJ2-7
v_gene: TRBV28
CDR3aa: CASSPSWTGGFGYF
CDR3nt: TGTGCCAGCAGTCCCTCCTGGACAGGGGGCTTCGGGTACTTC

abundance: many
d_gene: TRBD2
j_gene: TRBJ2-1
v_gene: TRBV18
CDR3aa: CASSVWDYSYNEQFF
CDR3nt: TGTGCCAGCTCCGTTTGGGACTATTCCTACAATGAGCAGTTCTTC

abundance: medium-sized
d_gene: -
j_gene: TRBJ2-7
v_gene: TRBV18
CDR3aa: CASSPGGAGYEQYF
CDR3nt: TGTGCCAGCTCACCAGGGGGCGCAGGTTACGAGCAGTACTTC

abundance: many
d_gene: -
j_gene: TRBJ2-1
v_gene: TRBV9
CDR3aa: CASSATGPSYNEQFF
CDR3nt: TGTGCCAGCTCTGCGACAGGCCCATCCTACAATGAGCAGTTCTTC

abundance: -
d_gene: TRBD2
j_gene: TRBJ2-2
v_gene: TRBV4-2
CDR3aa: CASSQGTGLAGDTGELFF
CDR3nt: TGTGCCAGCAGCCAGGGCACCGGACTAGCGGGAGACACCGGGGAGCTGTTTTTT

abundance: many
d_gene: TRBD2
j_gene: TRBJ2-1
v_gene: TRBV5-1
CDR3aa: CASSLLAGAYNEQFF
CDR3nt: TGCGCCAGCAGCTTGCTAGCGGGGGCCTACAATGAGCAGTTCTTC

abundance: many
d_gene: -
j_gene: TRBJ2-2
v_gene: TRBV7-3
CDR3aa: CASSLRGLGTGELFF
CDR3nt: TGTGCCAGCAGCTTAAGGGGACTGGGGACCGGGGAGCTGTTTTTT

abundance: -
d_gene: TRBD1
j_gene: TRBJ1-4
v_gene: TRBV6-1
CDR3aa: CASMGQGTNEKLFF
CDR3nt: TGCGCCAGCATGGGACAGGGAACTAATGAAAAACTGTTTTTT

abundance: many
d_gene: -
j_gene: TRBJ2-1
v_gene: TRBV30
CDR3aa: CAWSLNNEQFF
CDR3nt: TGTGCCTGGAGTCTGAACAATGAGCAGTTCTTC

abundance: many
d_gene: -
j_gene: TRBJ2-3
v_gene: TRBV18
CDR3aa: CASSPGGTGTDTQYF
CDR3nt: TGTGCCAGCTCACCAGGCGGTACGGGCACAGATACGCAGTATTTT

abundance: many
d_gene: -
j_gene: TRBJ1-3
v_gene: TRBV19
CDR3aa: CASTLNSAGNTIYF
CDR3nt: TGTGCCAGTACCCTAAACAGCGCTGGAAACACCATATATTTT

abundance: many
d_gene: TRBD2
j_gene: TRBJ2-2
v_gene: TRBV7-2
CDR3aa: CASSITSGYGELFF
CDR3nt: TGTGCCAGCAGCATAACTAGCGGGTACGGGGAGCTGTTTTTT

abundance: medium-sized
d_gene: -
j_gene: TRBJ1-1
v_gene: TRBV2
CDR3aa: CASSYDPGIEAFF
CDR3nt: TGTGCCAGCAGTTACGACCCAGGTATTGAAGCTTTCTTT

abundance: -
d_gene: -
j_gene: TRBJ1-2
v_gene: TRBV5-1
CDR3aa: CASSLGPARGNYGYTF
CDR3nt: TGCGCCAGCAGCTTGGGACCCGCCAGGGGAAACTATGGCTACACCTTC

abundance: -
d_gene: -
j_gene: TRBJ2-1
v_gene: TRBV6-1
CDR3aa: CASSEGSRKPEQFF
CDR3nt: TGTGCCAGCAGTGAGGGGTCGCGTAAGCCTGAGCAGTTCTTC

abundance: many
d_gene: -
j_gene: TRBJ2-3
v_gene: TRBV12-3/TRBV12-4
CDR3aa: CASSWDSRRPGVTQYF
CDR3nt: TGTGCCAGCAGTTGGGATTCGCGGCGACCCGGGGTTACGCAGTATTTT

abundance: few
d_gene: -
j_gene: TRBJ1-5
v_gene: TRBV15
CDR3aa: CATSREGGEVQHF
CDR3nt: TGTGCCACCAGCAGAGAGGGGGGGGAGGTACAGCATTTT

abundance: many
d_gene: -
j_gene: TRBJ1-1
v_gene: TRBV29-1
CDR3aa: CSVGALGNTEAFF
CDR3nt: TGCAGCGTTGGGGCCCTTGGGAACACTGAAGCTTTCTTT

abundance: -
d_gene: TRBD1
j_gene: TRBJ1-2
v_gene: TRBV11-2
CDR3aa: CASSLRGLYTF
CDR3nt: TGTGCCAGCAGCCTCAGGGGGCTGTACACCTTC

abundance: -
d_gene: -
j_gene: TRBJ2-1
v_gene: TRBV28
CDR3aa: CASSLDEINEQFF
CDR3nt: TGTGCCAGCAGCTTGGACGAGATCAATGAGCAGTTCTTC

abundance: many
d_gene: TRBD1
j_gene: TRBJ1-2
v_gene: TRBV6-1
CDR3aa: CTSRYDREAYGYTF
CDR3nt: TGTACCAGCAGGTACGACAGGGAAGCCTATGGCTACACCTTC

abundance: few
d_gene: TRBD1
j_gene: TRBJ2-7
v_gene: TRBV6-1
CDR3aa: CASRDRGPYEQYF
CDR3nt: TGTGCCAGCCGGGACAGGGGCCCCTACGAGCAGTACTTC

abundance: many
d_gene: -
j_gene: TRBJ2-1
v_gene: TRBV10-3
CDR3aa: CAISDMGSESEQFF
CDR3nt: TGTGCCATCAGTGATATGGGTAGCGAGAGTGAGCAGTTCTTC

abundance: many
d_gene: -
j_gene: TRBJ1-5
v_gene: TRBV4-2
CDR3aa: CASSAQGEPQHF
CDR3nt: TGTGCCAGCAGCGCCCAGGGAGAACCCCAGCATTTT

abundance: medium-sized
d_gene: -
j_gene: TRBJ1-5
v_gene: TRBV28
CDR3aa: CASRSSNQPQHF
CDR3nt: TGTGCCAGCAGATCGAGCAATCAGCCCCAGCATTTT

abundance: -
d_gene: TRBD1
j_gene: TRBJ2-7
v_gene: TRBV3-1
CDR3aa: CASIQDRGHDQYF
CDR3nt: TGTGCCAGCATCCAGGACAGGGGTCACGACCAGTACTTC

abundance: -
d_gene: TRBD1
j_gene: TRBJ2-7
v_gene: TRBV11-2
CDR3aa: CASSLGEPGQQYEQYF
CDR3nt: TGTGCCAGCAGCTTAGGGGAGCCGGGACAGCAATACGAGCAGTACTTC

abundance: once
d_gene: -
j_gene: TRBJ1-4
v_gene: TRBV5-6
CDR3aa: CTSSEGLKNQKLFF
CDR3nt: TGTACCAGCAGCGAAGGACTGAAAAATCAAAAACTGTTTTTT

abundance: many
d_gene: -
j_gene: TRBJ2-5
v_gene: TRBV6-1
CDR3aa: CASSSGTGRETQYF
CDR3nt: TGTGCCAGCAGTTCCGGGACCGGGCGGGAGACCCAGTACTTC

abundance: many
d_gene: TRBD1
j_gene: TRBJ2-7
v_gene: TRBV20-1
CDR3aa: CSAIQGARAVGEQYF
CDR3nt: TGCAGTGCCATTCAGGGGGCGCGGGCGGTCGGCGAGCAGTACTTC

abundance: -
d_gene: TRBD2
j_gene: TRBJ2-7
v_gene: TRBV20-1
CDR3aa: CSARDGTSGLYEQYF
CDR3nt: TGCAGTGCTAGAGATGGGACTAGCGGCCTCTACGAGCAGTACTTC

abundance: many
d_gene: TRBD2
j_gene: TRBJ2-2
v_gene: TRBV7-9
CDR3aa: CASSPPAGAPGELFF
CDR3nt: TGTGCCAGCAGCCCTCCAGCGGGAGCGCCCGGGGAGCTGTTTTTT

abundance: few
d_gene: -
j_gene: TRBJ1-5
v_gene: TRBV10-1
CDR3aa: CASRPSNQPQHF
CDR3nt: TGCGCCAGCAGACCTAGCAATCAGCCCCAGCATTTT

abundance: -
d_gene: TRBD2
j_gene: TRBJ2-1
v_gene: TRBV11-2
CDR3aa: CASRTTPGGQKIYNEQFF
CDR3nt: TGTGCCAGCAGAACTACACCGGGGGGTCAAAAGATATACAATGAGCAGTTCTTC

abundance: many
d_gene: -
j_gene: TRBJ1-2
v_gene: TRBV19
CDR3aa: CASRRASANYGYTF
CDR3nt: TGTGCCAGTAGGAGGGCCAGTGCTAACTATGGCTACACCTTC

abundance: many
d_gene: -
j_gene: TRBJ2-7
v_gene: TRBV4-1
CDR3aa: CASSPPGVYEQYF
CDR3nt: TGCGCCAGCAGCCCCCCGGGCGTCTACGAGCAGTACTTC

abundance: -
d_gene: TRBD2
j_gene: TRBJ2-1
v_gene: TRBV2
CDR3aa: CASRKSGTRGWEPHNEQFF
CDR3nt: TGTGCCAGCAGGAAGTCCGGGACTAGAGGGTGGGAACCCCACAATGAGCAATTCTTC

abundance: many
d_gene: TRBD1
j_gene: TRBJ1-1
v_gene: TRBV7-3
CDR3aa: CASSRRDRGTEAFF
CDR3nt: TGTGCCAGCAGCCGCCGGGACAGGGGCACTGAAGCTTTCTTT

abundance: many
d_gene: TRBD1
j_gene: TRBJ2-1
v_gene: TRBV10-3
CDR3aa: CAISNRQGNEQFF
CDR3nt: TGTGCCATCAGTAATAGACAGGGCAATGAGCAGTTCTTC

abundance: many
d_gene: -
j_gene: TRBJ2-1
v_gene: TRBV15
CDR3aa: CATSRGPRDEQFF
CDR3nt: TGTGCCACCAGCAGAGGTCCTAGGGATGAGCAGTTCTTC

abundance: many
d_gene: -
j_gene: TRBJ1-5
v_gene: TRBV20-1
CDR3aa: CSGQDNSNQPQHF
CDR3nt: TGCAGTGGGCAGGATAATAGCAATCAGCCCCAGCATTTT

abundance: many
d_gene: -
j_gene: TRBJ1-2
v_gene: TRBV2
CDR3aa: CASRDSANYGYTF
CDR3nt: TGTGCCAGCAGAGACAGTGCTAACTATGGCTACACCTTC

abundance: many
d_gene: -
j_gene: TRBJ1-1
v_gene: TRBV30
CDR3aa: CAWRRGREAFF
CDR3nt: TGTGCCTGGAGGAGGGGACGCGAAGCTTTCTTT

abundance: -
d_gene: -
j_gene: TRBJ2-7
v_gene: TRBV7-9
CDR3aa: CASGRVDEQYF
CDR3nt: TGTGCCAGCGGAAGGGTTGACGAGCAGTACTTC

abundance: -
d_gene: -
j_gene: TRBJ1-1
v_gene: TRBV20-1
CDR3aa: CSARVRGGNTEALF
CDR3nt: TGCAGTGCTAGAGTAAGAGGCGGGAACACTGAAGCTTTATTT

abundance: -
d_gene: TRBD1
j_gene: TRBJ2-2
v_gene: TRBV20-1
CDR3aa: CSAAGTGGRLNTGELSF
CDR3nt: TGCAGTGCAGCCGGGACAGGGGGCCGATTGAACACCGGGGAGCTTTCTTTT

abundance: many
d_gene: TRBD2
j_gene: TRBJ2-1
v_gene: TRBV9
CDR3aa: CASSVTGAGGGNEQFF
CDR3nt: TGTGCCAGCAGCGTAACGGGAGCGGGAGGCGGCAATGAGCAGTTCTTC